Listed below are T cell receptor delta chains from one sample, sequenced in a study of Vδ1+ human thymocytes. TCRdb reprocessed the multiplex PCR reads through CATT. Of about 53,000 delta-chain clones listed, roughly 16% were seen once; the top ten hold 0.3% to 0.5%. Sequenced sample: Vdelta1+ gamma-delta thymocytes from the thymus. The receptor source for this set is a girl under two years old who had congenital heart surgery. The CDR3 runs from the conserved cysteine through the conserved F or W.

v_call	cdr3_aa
TRDV1	CALGELHTGGYGVDTDKLIF
TRDV1	CALGYSIPRNKLIF
TRDV2	CACPGAGGYGDTDKLIF
TRDV1	CALGDLLSPTAYTDKLIF
TRDV1	CALRSVIATGGSSPYMGDKLIF
TRDV1	CALGELVTGIPTLTDKLIF
TRDV2	CACDTVLPPDPCTDKLIF
TRDV1	CALGEILDPYTDKLIF
TRDV1	CALGESFIGRVWGSTDKLIF
TRDV1	CALGELFRWGIPYTDKLIF
TRDV1	CALGELAYAGPYTDKLIF
TRDV1	CALGELRGGLGGYTDKLIF
TRDV1	CALGELNLHTVRREGLTF
TRDV1	CALGALPHLGGPQLYTDKLIF
TRDV1	CALGDPLGLLGETTDKLIF
TRDV1	CALGVSGLRGAFNTDKLIF
TRDV1	CALGETPPLPNWGIAGGTDKLIF
TRDV1	CALGHPSYTGRYTDKLIF
TRDV1	CALEPPNFPTEALGGPEDKLIF
TRDV2	CACGVQKLIF
TRDV1	CALGRLPGGYAASAQLFF
TRDV1	CALGNGNLQARYWGIRPFYTDKLIF
TRDV1	CALGELRRPTDWSTDKLIF
TRDV2	CACPPPSRLWGTGAYTDKLIF
TRDV1	CALGERGEYTDKLIF
TRDV2	CACDTEGYPDKLIF
TRDV1	CALGELGFRSYPTGGLGYTDKLIF
TRDV1	CALGEQTPHLLGGYYTDKLIF
TRDV1	CALGVAFYLTGGKRPYTDKLIF
TRDV1	CALGETVWDWGIRGSRGYTDKLIF
TRDV1	CALGELALGAPKLIF
TRDV1	CALGELGAFLLGWGTQYTDKLIF
TRDV1	CALGVLPRYWGSDYTDKLIF
TRDV1	CALGVAFRLGPRVYTDKLIF
TRDV1	CALGEQGYVGKLIF
TRDV1	CALGVSPPVGLRGDKLIF
TRDV1	CALGERRPQLSTGGYEGLNDKLIF
TRDV1	CALGEQTAHPPRDTAYKLIF
TRDV1	CALGEPVLGALKLIF
TRDV1	CALGEQSWVRGYSQALYTDKLIF
TRDV2	CACDVLGANRYTDKLIF
TRDV1	CALGELVSVPSLGDTSYTDKLIF
TRDV1	CALGEGNLWLLLGDTHHPYTDKLIF
TRDV1	CALGEPFPGDYTDKLIF
TRDV2	CACLDTWGISTDKLIF
TRDV1	CALGELGPLWGIRWYTDKLIF
TRDV1	CALGERAFLTTYWGIHSDKLIF
TRDV1	CALGNPSYPGTPMRYTDKLIF
TRDV1	CALGEQKFALLGDTGPDKLIF
TRDV1	CALGELNPPNLGTHYTDKLIF
TRDV1	CALVIASHWESTDKLIF
TRDV1	CALGELHRLLRDTPPHTDKLIF
TRDV2	CACDNWDADKLIF
TRDV1	CALGDPLPTNEVWGIQRSYNTDKLIF
TRDV1	CALGELKDLVLGDTGTDKLIF
TRDV1	CALESRGLGDAATNTDKLIF
TRDV1	CALGERFAIPGSGGTDKLIF
TRDV1	CALGSFFPYWGIPDKLIF
TRDV1	CALGEAEEGMGRGPTDKLIF